The clone carrying this T cell receptor (beta chain) was observed once. What it binds is unknown. This specimen belongs to a study of Ad26.COV2.S vaccination and SARS-CoV-2 variants. Study-level points and caveats: Total T cell responses may have been underestimated by the TCR breadth and depth analyses. Individuals receiving vaccine had higher spike-specific TCR breadth than placebo recipients did.

V lost 3 bases, J lost 6 bases, and 13 bases lay in between. The V gene's germline CDR1 is SGHNT and CDR2 YYREEE (reference sequence). The CDR3 is made up of 15 amino acids. TCRdb's copy holds only in-frame clones and misses some; the assay was immunoSEQ multiplex PCR. The repertoire includes approximately 500,000 clones, roughly nine tenths of them detected once, and roughly 13% sits in the top ten. Treatment: around 19 received Ad26.COV2.S at low or high dose, single or two shots; five or six received placebo; per-sample allocation not given. Sampling was done on day 63 after the first vaccine or placebo injection.

The material sequenced was peripheral blood, taken in a trial of Ad26.COV2.S vaccine versus placebo. The V and J genes are TRBV5-4 and TRBJ1-6, with no clear D. The TCR originated in a person between 18 and 59 years old who received the Ad26.COV2.S COVID-19 vaccine or a placebo. The CDR3 loop is CASSYLTPPNSPLHF. In nucleotides, the CDR3 is TGTGCCAGCAGCTACCTGACACCACCTAATTCACCCCTCCACTTT.